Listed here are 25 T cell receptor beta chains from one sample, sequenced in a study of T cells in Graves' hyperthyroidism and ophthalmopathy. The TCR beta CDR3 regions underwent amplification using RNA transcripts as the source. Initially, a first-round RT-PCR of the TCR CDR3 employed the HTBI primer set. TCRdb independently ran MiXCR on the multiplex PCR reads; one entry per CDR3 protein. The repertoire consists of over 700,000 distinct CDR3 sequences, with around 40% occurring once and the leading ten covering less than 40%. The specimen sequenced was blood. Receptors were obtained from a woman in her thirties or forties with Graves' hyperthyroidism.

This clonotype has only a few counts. The CDR3 protein is CASRRGTSGQETQYF. The CDR3 DNA follows: TGTGCCAGTAGACGGGGGACTAGCGGACAAGAGACCCAGTACTTC. This sequence joins TRBV19 and TRBJ2-5; TRBD2 aligns across 11 bases. The CDR3 contains 15 residues. Germline V gene lookup returns CDR1 LNHDA and CDR2 SQIVND (reference sequence). The V segment lost 6 bases and the J segment 2 bases; nucleotides outside the gene matches: 5.

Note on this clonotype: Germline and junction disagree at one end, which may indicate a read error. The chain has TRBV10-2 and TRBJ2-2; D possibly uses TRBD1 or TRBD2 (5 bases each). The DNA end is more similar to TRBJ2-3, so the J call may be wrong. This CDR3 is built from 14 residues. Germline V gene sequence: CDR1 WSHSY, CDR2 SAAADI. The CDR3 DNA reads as TGCGCCAGCAGTGAGCCGGGGACGATAGATGCGCAGTATTTT. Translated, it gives CASSEPGTIDAQYF.

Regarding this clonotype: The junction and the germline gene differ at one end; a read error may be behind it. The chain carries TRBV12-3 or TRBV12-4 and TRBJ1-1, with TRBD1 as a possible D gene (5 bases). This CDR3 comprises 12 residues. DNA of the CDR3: TGTGCCGGCAGTCAGGGATTCACTGAAGCTTTCTTT. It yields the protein CAGSQGFTEAFF.

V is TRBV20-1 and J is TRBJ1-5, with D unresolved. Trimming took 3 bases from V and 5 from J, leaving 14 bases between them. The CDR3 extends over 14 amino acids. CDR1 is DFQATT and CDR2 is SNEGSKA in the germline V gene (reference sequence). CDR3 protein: CSASLVGYDQPQHF. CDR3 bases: TGCAGTGCTAGTTTAGTGGGGTATGATCAGCCCCAGCATTTT.

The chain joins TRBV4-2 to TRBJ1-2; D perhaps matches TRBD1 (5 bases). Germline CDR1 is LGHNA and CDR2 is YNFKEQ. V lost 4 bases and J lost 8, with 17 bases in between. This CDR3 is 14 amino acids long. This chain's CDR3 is CASSRGSDIRGYTF. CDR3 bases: TGTGCCAGCAGCCGGGGGAGTGATATCAGAGGCTACACCTTC.

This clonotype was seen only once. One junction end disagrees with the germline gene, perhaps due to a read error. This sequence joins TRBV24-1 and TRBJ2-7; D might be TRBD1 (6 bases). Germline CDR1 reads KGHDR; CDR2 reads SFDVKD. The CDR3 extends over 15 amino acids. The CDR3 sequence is CAASTPGQSSYEQYF. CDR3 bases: TGTGCCGCCAGTACCCCCGGACAGAGCTCCTACGAGCAGTACTTC.

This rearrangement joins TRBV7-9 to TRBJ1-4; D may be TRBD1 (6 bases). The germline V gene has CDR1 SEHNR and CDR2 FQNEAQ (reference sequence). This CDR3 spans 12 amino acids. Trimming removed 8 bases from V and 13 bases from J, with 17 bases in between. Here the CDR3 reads CASSKAPDRLFF. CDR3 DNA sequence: TGTGCCAGCTCGAAGGCTCCGGACAGACTGTTTTTT.

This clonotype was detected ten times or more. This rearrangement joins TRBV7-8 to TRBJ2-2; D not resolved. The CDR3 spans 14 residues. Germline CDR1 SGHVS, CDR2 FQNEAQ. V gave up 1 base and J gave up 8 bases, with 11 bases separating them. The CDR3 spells CASSLEARPGELFF. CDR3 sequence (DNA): TGTGCCAGCAGCTTAGAAGCCAGGCCTGGGGAGCTGTTTTTT. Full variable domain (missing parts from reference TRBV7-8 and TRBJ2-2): GAGVSQSPRYKVAKRGQDVALRCDPISGHVSLFWYQQALGQGPEFLTYFQNEAQLDKSGLPSDRFFAERPEGSVSTLKIQRTQQEDSAVYLCASSLEARPGELFFGEGSRLTVL.

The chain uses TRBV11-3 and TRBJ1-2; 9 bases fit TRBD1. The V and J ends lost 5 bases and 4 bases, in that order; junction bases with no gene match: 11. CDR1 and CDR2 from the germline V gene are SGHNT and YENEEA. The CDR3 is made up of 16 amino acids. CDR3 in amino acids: CASSQMGDRASYGYTF. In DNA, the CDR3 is TGTGCCAGCAGCCAAATGGGGGACAGGGCCTCCTATGGCTACACCTTC.

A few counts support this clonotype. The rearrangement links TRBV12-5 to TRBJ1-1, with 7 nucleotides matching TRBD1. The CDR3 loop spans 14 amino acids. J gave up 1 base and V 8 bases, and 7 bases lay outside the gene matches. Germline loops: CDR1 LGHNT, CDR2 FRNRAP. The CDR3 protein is CASRSGTENTEAFF. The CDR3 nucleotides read TGTGCTAGTCGGTCCGGGACAGAGAACACTGAAGCTTTCTTT. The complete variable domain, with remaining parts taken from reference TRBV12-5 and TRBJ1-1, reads DARVTQTPRHKVTEMGQEVTMRCQPILGHNTVFWYRQTMMQGLELLAYFRNRAPLDDSGMPKDRFSAEMPDATLATLKIQPSEPRDSAVYFCASRSGTENTEAFFGQGTRLTVV.

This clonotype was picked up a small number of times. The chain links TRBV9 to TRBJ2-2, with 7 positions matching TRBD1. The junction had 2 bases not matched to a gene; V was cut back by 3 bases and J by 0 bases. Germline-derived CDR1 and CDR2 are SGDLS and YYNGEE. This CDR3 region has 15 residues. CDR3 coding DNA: TGTGCCAGCAGCGACAGGGGCTCGAACACCGGGGAGCTGTTTTTT. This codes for CASSDRGSNTGELFF.

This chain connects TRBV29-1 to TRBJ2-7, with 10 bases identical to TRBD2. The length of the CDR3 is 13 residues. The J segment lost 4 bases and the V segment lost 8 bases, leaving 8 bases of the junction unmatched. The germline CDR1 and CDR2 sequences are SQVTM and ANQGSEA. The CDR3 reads CSLEASGRYEQYF. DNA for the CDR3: TGCAGCTTAGAGGCTAGCGGGAGATACGAGCAGTACTTC.

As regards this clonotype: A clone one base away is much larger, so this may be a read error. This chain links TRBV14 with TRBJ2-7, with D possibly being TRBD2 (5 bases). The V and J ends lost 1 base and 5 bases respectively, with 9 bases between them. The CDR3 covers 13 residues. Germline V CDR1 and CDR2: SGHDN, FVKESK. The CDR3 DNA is TGTGCCAGCAGCCAAGCGGTCGGGAACGAGCAGTACTTC. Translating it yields CASSQAVGNEQYF.

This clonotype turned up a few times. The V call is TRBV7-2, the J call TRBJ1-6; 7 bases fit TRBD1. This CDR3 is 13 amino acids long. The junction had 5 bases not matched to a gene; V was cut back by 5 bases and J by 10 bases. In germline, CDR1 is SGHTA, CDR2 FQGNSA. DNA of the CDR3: TGTGCCAGCAGCGTACAGGGGCGCTCACCCCTCCACTTT. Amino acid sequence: CASSVQGRSPLHF.

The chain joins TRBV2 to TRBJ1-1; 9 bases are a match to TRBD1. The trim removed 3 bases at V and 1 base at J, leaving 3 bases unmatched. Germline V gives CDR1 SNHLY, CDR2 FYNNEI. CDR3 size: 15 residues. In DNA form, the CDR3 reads TGTGCCAGCAGTGATGAGGGACAGGGGAACACTGAAGCTTTCTTT. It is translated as CASSDEGQGNTEAFF.

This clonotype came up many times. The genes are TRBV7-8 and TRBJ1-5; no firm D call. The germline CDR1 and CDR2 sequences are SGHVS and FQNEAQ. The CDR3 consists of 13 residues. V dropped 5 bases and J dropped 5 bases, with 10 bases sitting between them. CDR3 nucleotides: TGTGCCAGCAGCCCCCAGGCGGATCAGCCCCAGCATTTT. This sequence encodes CASSPQADQPQHF.

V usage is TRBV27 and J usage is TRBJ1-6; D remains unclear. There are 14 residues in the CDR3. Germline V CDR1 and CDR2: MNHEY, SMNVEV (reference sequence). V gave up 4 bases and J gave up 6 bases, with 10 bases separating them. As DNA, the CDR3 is TGTGCCAGCAGTTGGGCTCCGTTTAATTCACCCCTCCACTTT. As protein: CASSWAPFNSPLHF.

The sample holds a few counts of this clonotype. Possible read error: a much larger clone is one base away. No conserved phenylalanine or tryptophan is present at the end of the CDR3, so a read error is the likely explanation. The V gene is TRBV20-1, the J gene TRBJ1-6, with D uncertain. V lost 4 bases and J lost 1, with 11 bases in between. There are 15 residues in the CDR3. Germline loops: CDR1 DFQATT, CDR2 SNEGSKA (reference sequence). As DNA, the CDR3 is TGCAGTGCTATTAAACCCGGTTCCTATAATTCACCCCTCCACCTT. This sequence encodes CSAIKPGSYNSPLHL.

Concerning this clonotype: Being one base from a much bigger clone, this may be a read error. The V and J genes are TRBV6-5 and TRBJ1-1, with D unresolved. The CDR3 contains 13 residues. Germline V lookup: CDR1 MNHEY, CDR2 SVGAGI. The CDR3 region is CAISSVPNTEAFF. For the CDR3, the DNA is TGTGCCATCAGTTCGGTTCCGAACACTGAAGCTTTCTTT.

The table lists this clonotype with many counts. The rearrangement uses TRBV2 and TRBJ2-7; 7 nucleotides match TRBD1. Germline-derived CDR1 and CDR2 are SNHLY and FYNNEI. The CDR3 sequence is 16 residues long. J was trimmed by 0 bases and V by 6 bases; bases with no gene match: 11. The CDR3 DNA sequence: TGTGCCAGCAGGGTCACCCGGGACAGTGACTCCTACGAGCAGTACTTC. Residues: CASRVTRDSDSYEQYF.

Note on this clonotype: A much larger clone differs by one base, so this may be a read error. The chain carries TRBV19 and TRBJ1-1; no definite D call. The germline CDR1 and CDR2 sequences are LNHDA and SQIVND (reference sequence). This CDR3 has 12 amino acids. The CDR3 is CASSNPNTEASF. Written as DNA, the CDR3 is TGTGCCAGTAGCAATCCTAACACTGAAGCTTCCTTT.

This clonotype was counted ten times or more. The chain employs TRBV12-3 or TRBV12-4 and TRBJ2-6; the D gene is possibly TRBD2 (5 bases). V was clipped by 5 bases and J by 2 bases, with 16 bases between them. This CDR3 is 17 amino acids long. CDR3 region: CASSPQAAVPGANVLTF. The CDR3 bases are TGTGCCAGCAGTCCCCAAGCGGCAGTACCTGGGGCCAACGTCCTGACTTTC.

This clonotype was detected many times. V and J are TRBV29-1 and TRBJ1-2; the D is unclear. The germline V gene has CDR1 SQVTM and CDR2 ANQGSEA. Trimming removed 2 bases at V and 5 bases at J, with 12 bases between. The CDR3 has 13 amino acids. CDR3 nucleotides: TGCAGCGTTGAACCCGGAGGAACTTATGGCTACACCTTC. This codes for CSVEPGGTYGYTF.

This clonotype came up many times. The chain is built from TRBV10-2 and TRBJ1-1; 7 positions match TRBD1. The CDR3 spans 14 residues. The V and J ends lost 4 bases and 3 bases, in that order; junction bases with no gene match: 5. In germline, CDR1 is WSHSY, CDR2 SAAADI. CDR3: CASSAGTDYTEAFF. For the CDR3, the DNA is TGCGCCAGCAGTGCCGGGACAGACTACACTGAAGCTTTCTTT.

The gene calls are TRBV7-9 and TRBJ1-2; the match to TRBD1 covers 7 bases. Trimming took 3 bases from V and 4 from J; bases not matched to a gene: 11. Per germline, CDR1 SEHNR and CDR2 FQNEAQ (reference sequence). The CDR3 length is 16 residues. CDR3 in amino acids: CASSLRGQQPIYGYTF. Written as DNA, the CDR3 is TGTGCCAGCAGCTTGCGGGGACAGCAACCTATCTATGGCTACACCTTC.